This record covers a single T cell receptor beta chain. Its antigen is not yet known. No clone much larger than this one lies a single base away; base qualities are absent. The record originates from a study of OX40 agonist ivuxolimab in advanced cancers. With respect to the entire study: Ivuxolimab was a fully human IgG2 agonistic monoclonal antibody targeting the costimulatory receptor OX40 (CD134). Intravenous ivuxolimab was administered to patients every 2 weeks at six dose levels: 0.01, 0.1, 0.3, 1.5, 3 and 10 mg/kg. Of the approximately 53 patients in dose escalation, 19 had hepatocellular carcinoma, about 15 had melanoma, 9 had renal cell carcinoma and 9 had head and neck cancer. A male proportion of around 81% and a mean age of around 60 years, ranging from about 23 to 90, were recorded for the dose-escalation cohort. Patients were allowed to have had prior anti-PD-1, anti-PD-L1 or anti-CTLA-4 therapy, and 30% to 40% of the dose-escalation patients had previously received checkpoint inhibitors. Partial responses occurred in three dose-escalation patients: two with cutaneous melanoma and one with hepatocellular carcinoma. Peripheral TCRbeta sequencing aimed to test whether ivuxolimab altered TCR sequence diversity and caused clonal T-cell expansion. The paper describes the monotherapy dose-escalation part (N ≈ 52 patients) of the phase I trial of ivuxolimab. Summary of the overall study and its limitations: In partial responders in the 0.1-3.0 mg/kg groups, normalized peripheral clonal expansion was found to be among the lowest, especially among CD8+ T cells. Low levels of normalized T-cell clonal expansion were also seen in some patients who did not respond. Clonal expansion of both CD4+ and CD8+ blood T cells was observed from baseline to week 6 at doses 0.1 to 3.0 mg/kg. After ivuxolimab, expanded clones were on average more numerous among CD8+ T cells than among CD4+ T cells. Antigen specificity was not determined for the clonally expanded peripheral T cells.

For sequencing of the TCRbeta CDR3 region, genomic DNA was extracted from the sorted cells. TCRbeta CDR3 regions were sequenced using the immunoSEQ Assay. TCRdb re-hosts the immuneACCESS table, in-frame sequences only. Its copies lack some clones; in the studies checked, an unresolved V gene accounts for under half of them, and the cause for the rest is not known. Within this sample are about 13,000 clones, with 65% to 85% of them counted one time only. The ten largest clonotypes hold 36% of the sample. From the cysteine up to the phenylalanine, the CDR3 has a length of 13 residues. Of the read, only the CDR3 DNA is kept; its 39 bases are in frame from base 1. The germline V gene supplies CDR1 MNHEY and CDR2 SVGAGI. From V the trimming removes 6 bases and from J it removes 12 bases, while the gene matches leave 10 bases of the junction unaccounted for. Patients with a history of autoimmune disease or receiving systemic immunosuppression were excluded from the trial. Peripheral blood for TCR sequencing was collected from all dose cohorts at baseline, on cycle 4 day 1, and on cycle 7 day 1. The samples were taken from a phase I, first-in-human, multicenter, open-label dose-escalation trial of ivuxolimab. The trial enrolled adults with locally advanced or metastatic head and neck squamous cell, hepatocellular, melanoma or renal cell carcinoma. Before TCR sequencing, CD4+ T cells and CD8+ T cells from peripheral blood were sorted into separate populations.

The sample consisted of CD4+ or CD8+ T cells sorted from blood, taken in a trial of the OX40 agonist ivuxolimab. The chain links TRBV6-5 with TRBJ2-1; 8 junctional bases match TRBD1. The sequence was obtained from an adult with an advanced solid tumor such as melanoma, head and neck, liver or kidney cancer. The CDR3 region: CASSPGWTGRQFF. The DNA sequence reads TGTGCCAGCAGCCCGGGGTGGACAGGGCGGCAGTTCTTC.